This TCR beta chain appears in the sequencing data of a study of molecular identifiers for immune sequencing clone quantification. This clonotype has only a few counts. Generation of bulk TCR libraries relied on previously described methods and listed TCR primers. TCRdb re-analysed the PCR reads in MiXCR, keeping a single row per CDR3 protein. Among about 500,000 distinct CDR3 sequences listed, under 30% were seen once. Germline values: CDR1 MNHEY, CDR2 SMNVEV (reference sequence). Trimming removed 8 bases at V and 6 bases at J, with 18 bases between. This CDR3 spans 14 amino acids. This receptor was identified in a human donor in good health. Some libraries in this study had Jurkat cell RNA spiked in. Sequences were obtained from naive CD8+ T cells from blood, with Jurkat cell RNA spiked in. Regarding subset: FACS-sorted CD8+CD4-CCR7+CD45RA+ naive T cells. The rearrangement joins TRBV27 to TRBJ2-3; either TRBD1 or TRBD2 may fit D (6 bases each). The CDR3: CASSPWGALDTQYF. CDR3 sequence (DNA): TGTGCCAGCTCTCCCTGGGGGGCTTTGGATACGCAGTATTTT.